This TCR beta chain is from a study of cytomegalovirus exposure and HLA in healthy donors (dated by TCRdb to 2017 to 2019). Concerning the study at large: According to an earlier analysis of around 600 of the donors, 150 million to 200 million T cells yielded roughly 110 million unique TCR beta sequences and more than 250 Gb of sequence data. On average, around 240,000 unique TCR beta nucleotide sequences were sequenced per donor among several hundred genotyped donors of the cohort, with 15% to 20% of those sequences being non-productive. An earlier analysis of 587 of the donors applied high-throughput TCR beta sequencing to assess whether each TCR beta V gene segment acted as functional or pseudogenic. About five DR-DQ haplotypes were handled as single units for association and clustering because linkage in the cohort was strong. The study used immunosequencing to profile the T cell repertoires of 666 subjects and linked those repertoires to cytomegalovirus serostatus. A later genetic analysis used genome-wide SNP genotypes for about 55% of the 666 donors, treating that subset as a discovery cohort. Among the roughly 430 genotyped donors, about 83% belonged to the genetic ancestry cluster associated with self-reported Caucasian donors. To predict cytomegalovirus infection status, the study brought together high-throughput TCR immunosequencing, statistical association of individual TCRs with disease status, and machine learning. About 300 gigabases of sequencing data and 78 million or so unique TCR sequences were included in an early release covering several hundred HLA-typed donors. In the later analysis, no new phenotypic data were used to find candidate immune exposures; instead, reliance was placed on TCR beta sequences and their occurrence across donors. Typing coverage varied by locus: roughly 620-640 donors for A, B, C, DRB1 and DQB1; 522 for DQA1; more than 600 for DPA1; under 490 for DPB1. The study aimed to test whether signatures of past pathogen exposure could be identified by cataloging public T cell receptors. Both class I and class II loci were covered by HLA typing, at four-digit resolution. Every discovery cohort repertoire had been produced on one sequencing platform. Alongside the repertoire data, information on donor age, sex, ethnicity and CMV serostatus was compiled. A later analysis re-analyzed previously published TCR beta repertoires from 666 donors and added high-resolution HLA genotyping to study TCR occurrence patterns. A separate validation cohort of over a hundred different subjects was used in addition to the approximately 700-subject first cohort. Study-wide findings and limitations: Cytomegalovirus status was reported to be diagnosed by the classifier with high specificity and sensitivity in both the original and validation cohorts. At a false discovery rate of 0.05, a later analysis linked about 16,000 TCR beta sequences to specific HLA alleles. Assigning TCR associations to individual alleles was difficult when HLA alleles, especially DR and DQ, strongly co-occurred. Correlated functional status among segregating V segments might be attributable to linkage disequilibrium, but an unknown experimental factor could not be ruled out. An earlier analysis of approximately 590 of the donors showed that most TCR beta V segments appeared in productive rearrangements either about 87% or about 30% of the time, which broadly matched IMGT annotations. The study listed approximately 160 TCR beta chains as associated with cytomegalovirus. A cluster of highly shared sequence variants was judged likely to represent a technical artifact of the sequencing pipeline. According to the authors, the approach could potentially be generalized to other disease states and immunological phenotypes. Several of the top co-occurrence clusters appeared to be linked to parvovirus B19, influenza, CMV and Epstein-Barr virus, according to a later analysis. CMV serostatus was the only immune exposure information available for the cohort. The 87-base-pair reads could not distinguish some IMGT-functional V segments, including TRBV6-2 and TRBV6-3, so those segments were excluded. HLA typing was unavailable for some donors at each locus, so association tests used only the typed subset. While some public TCRs were present in many individuals, most TCR sequences turned up only very rarely across donors. Some 16 rarely observed V segments, including chromosome 9 orphons, were excluded from the earlier analysis of approximately 500 of the donors because counts were too low. A further reported finding was that TCR beta sequences accurately predicted the HLA-A and HLA-B alleles for most subjects in the first cohort. In a later genetic analysis, fewer N-insertions in productive TCRs were reported among donors in an Asian-associated ancestry cluster than the approximately 710-donor mean. In this cohort, only TCR beta chains were sequenced, and detectable features were limited by the absence of alpha or paired-chain data. A few of the identified cytomegalovirus-associated TCR beta chains were confirmed in vitro to be specific for cytomegalovirus antigens. In a later analysis, the rate of TCR association differed among HLA loci, with DRB1 alleles having the most associated TCRs and HLA-C alleles having the fewest. In a later analysis, HLA-associated TCR beta chains were found to be more clonally expanded and to have lower generation probabilities than equally common non-associated chains. A later genetic analysis associated a missense DCLRE1C variant with V-gene and J-gene trimming of TCR beta chains, and an independent cohort replicated the association. Roughly uniform sequencing depth across donors was assumed in presence/absence analyses, although this assumption may not hold. Most CMV-associated TCR beta chains appeared to be HLA-restricted in a later analysis, and the HLA associations seemed to be driven largely by CMV exposure.

The library was produced with the immunoSEQ multiplex PCR assay. The multiplex PCR relied on a mix of 60 forward primers for TCR Vbeta segments and 13 reverse primers for TCR Jbeta segments. The CDR3 region of rearranged TCR beta genes was amplified from genomic DNA with a multiplex PCR assay. The Illumina HiSeq System was used to sequence the amplified TCR beta libraries as 87-base-pair reads. Per the original workflow: Across the 670 or so repertoires, a later analysis counted 78 million or so unique TCR beta chains, approximately 10 million of which were shared by at least two donors. To remove PCR and sequencing errors, raw reads were error-corrected and collapsed into unique sequences using a nearest-neighbor algorithm that merged closely related sequences. Alignment of CDR3 sequences to IMGT reference sequences was used to assign V, D and J gene segments. For a sequence to be retained, a match of at least six nucleotides to both a V gene segment and a J gene segment was required. A rearrangement counted as productive if the CDR3 had no stop codons and remained in frame with V and J, and every other rearrangement counted as non-productive. Following IMGT convention, CDR3 was defined as the stretch from the second conserved V-encoded cysteine to the conserved J-encoded phenylalanine. Sequences without an unambiguous match to a single V gene segment were excluded from the earlier analysis of about 600 of the donors. An earlier analysis of approximately 590 of the donors classified V segments as functional when productive rearrangements were above 56.7% and as segregating when the standard deviation between donors was above 5%. A statistical classification framework was developed to diagnose cytomegalovirus status using the catalog of TCR beta chain sequences. In a later analysis, TCR nucleotide sequences were compared against IMGT/GENE-DB human TR gene sequences so that V and J genes could be assigned. Using the TCRdist pipeline, a later analysis assigned CDR3 sequences along with most-parsimonious VDJ recombination scenarios. In a later analysis, each TCR beta chain was defined by its CDR3 amino acid sequence together with its V-gene family, and reads lacking a unique V-gene family were excluded. In a later analysis, some 600 highly shared, low-generation-probability nucleotide sequences were removed to address suspected cross-contamination and a sequencing artifact. A later analysis calculated a clonal expansion index for each public chain from normalized within-repertoire ranks of inferred template counts. Generation probabilities in a later analysis came from a VDJ recombination model fitted to out-of-frame rearrangements, and those results were checked against IGoR. Hypergeometric tests were used in a later analysis to score TCR-TCR, TCR-HLA and TCR-CMV co-occurrence, with a repertoire-size bias correction applied to the TCR pairs. In a later analysis, false discovery rates were estimated by permuting HLA or CMV assignments 20 times. A later analysis grouped co-occurring TCRs with DBSCAN, adding TCRdist sequence similarity when clustering within HLA-allele-positive subsets. Repertoires with fewer than 30,000 or more than 120,000 public chains were left out of co-occurrence clustering, as were a few repertoires with anomalous nucleotide sharing. Drawn from immuneACCESS, this table holds only the in-frame rearrangements with V and J called that TCRdb kept. Clones are partly lost; checked studies trace under half to an unresolved V gene and leave the rest unexplained. The DNA gave D and trimming, while V, J and clone size come from that table. The sample table lists around 190,000 clones, approximately 80% of them with a count of one. The top ten hold around 1.2% of the sample.

A remark on this clone: The clone's antigen remains unknown. The record has no base qualities; no much larger clone is one base away.

The cohort comprised hundreds of healthy bone marrow donors. At the time of sampling, all cohort members were nominally healthy, though unrecorded immune exposures were likely present. The donor tested CMV seropositive, placing the donor among the 290 or so seropositive members of the cohort. A peripheral blood sample was collected from each donor, and TCR beta sequencing was performed on peripheral blood mononuclear cells. The Qiagen DNeasy Blood Extraction Kit was used to extract genomic DNA from the blood cell samples. Looking up the germline V gene (reference sequence) yields CDR1 LNHDA and CDR2 SQIVND. Trimming takes 7 bases from V and 4 bases from J, and the germline ends sit 22 bases apart. The CDR3 sequence holds 16 residues, the cysteine and phenylalanine included. The entry retains the CDR3 DNA only, 48 bases that are in frame from base 1.

Rearrangement joined TRBV19 to TRBJ1-1, with no D gene named confidently. The receptor was derived from a girl aged 2 to 9 in good health and CMV-seropositive. Sequencing was performed on PBMCs. The CDR3 region: CASIRAGSRVSTEAFF. The nucleotide sequence reads as follows: TGTGCCAGTATTCGAGCGGGGAGTCGGGTGAGCACTGAAGCTTTCTTT. The CDR3 plus the reference TRBV19 and TRBJ1-1 genes for the other parts give the full variable domain: DGGITQSPKYLFRKEGQNVTLSCEQNLNHDAMYWYRQDPGQGLRLIYYSQIVNDFQKGDIAEGYSVSREKKESFPLTVTSAQKNPTAFYLCASIRAGSRVSTEAFFGQGTRLTVV.